Following are 13 T cell receptor beta chains from one sample sequenced in a study of CD8 T cells in Susac syndrome. RNA amounts of roughly 0.5 to 1 ug underwent reverse transcription with random hexamers. TCRdb reprocessed the immunoSEQ multiplex PCR reads via MiXCR and lists one record per CDR3 protein. The sample gives about 240,000 distinct CDR3 sequences, about 96% of which show up once; less than 0.11% is in the top ten. The sample was CD4+ T cells from PBMCs. These TCRs come from a human donor with Susac syndrome.

The V call is TRBV28, the J call TRBJ2-7; 8 bases agree with TRBD1. Germline V gene sequence: CDR1 MDHEN, CDR2 SYDVKM. V was clipped by 4 bases and J by 2 bases; unmatched bases: 10. This CDR3 is built from 16 residues. CDR3 DNA: TGTGCCAGCAGTTCCCACAGGACAGGGAAAACCTACGAGCAGTACTTC. It specifies CASSSHRTGKTYEQYF.

This clonotype was recorded only once. The gene calls are TRBV14 and TRBJ2-7; D remains unclear. CDR3 length equals 14 residues. The V gene's germline CDR1 is SGHDN and CDR2 FVKESK. V lost 3 bases, J lost 2 bases, and 11 bases lay in between. The CDR3 DNA sequence: TGTGCCAGCAGCCATCTTCTCCTCCCCTACGAGCAGTACTTC. As protein: CASSHLLLPYEQYF.

This chain joins TRBV11-2 and TRBJ2-7; D tentatively fits TRBD1 or TRBD2 (5 bases each). This CDR3 has 14 amino acids. V lost 5 bases and J lost 0, with 11 bases in between. Per the germline V gene, CDR1 is SGHAT and CDR2 is FQNNGV. In DNA, the CDR3 is TGTGCCAGCAGCCTCGGGACGCACTCCTACGAGCAGTACTTC. Protein product: CASSLGTHSYEQYF.

V usage is TRBV7-2 and J usage is TRBJ2-2, with TRBD2 identical over 12 bases. Germline V gives CDR1 SGHTA, CDR2 FQGNSA. This CDR3 is built from 16 residues. Trimming removed 3 bases from V and 6 bases from J; junction bases left unmatched: 5. The CDR3 bases are TGTGCCAGCAGCTTCGCTCCTAGCGGGAGGGCCGGGGAGCTGTTTTTT. Amino acid sequence: CASSFAPSGRAGELFF.

V is TRBV2 and J is TRBJ1-1; 9 bases align to TRBD1. Looked up from germline, CDR1 is SNHLY and CDR2 is FYNNEI. CDR3 length equals 15 residues. V dropped 4 bases and J dropped 2; count of bases not matched to a gene: 5. CDR3 DNA sequence: TGTGCCAGCAGTGTAATACAGGGGGCAAACACTGAAGCTTTCTTT. Translation: CASSVIQGANTEAFF. The variable domain in full, with the rest retrieved from reference TRBV2 and TRBJ1-1, is EPEVTQTPSHQVTQMGQEVILRCVPISNHLYFYWYRQILGQKVEFLVSFYNNEISEKSEIFDDQFSVERPDGSNFTLKIRSTKLEDSAMYFCASSVIQGANTEAFFGQGTRLTVV.

DNA of the CDR3: TGTGCCAGCAGCCCACCCTCTAACTATGGCTACACCTTC. Its translation: CASSPPSNYGYTF. The chain uses TRBV28 and TRBJ1-2; no clear D gene. The CDR3 loop spans 13 amino acids. CDR1 is MDHEN, CDR2 SYDVKM, per germline. The germline V and J ends were trimmed by 6 bases and 0 bases, with 8 bases remaining between them.

The CDR3 is CSVEVAGEYPEAFF. CDR3 nucleotides: TGCAGCGTTGAAGTGGCAGGGGAGTATCCTGAAGCTTTCTTT. This sequence joins TRBV29-1 and TRBJ1-1; D is perhaps TRBD1 (6 bases). V dropped 1 base and J dropped 6 bases, with 15 bases sitting between them. Germline V gene data show CDR1 as SQVTM and CDR2 as ANQGSEA. The CDR3 contains 14 residues.

V usage is TRBV3-1 and J usage is TRBJ1-2; TRBD1 matches at 11 bases. This CDR3 spans 14 amino acids. Germline values: CDR1 LGHDT, CDR2 YNNKEL (reference sequence). With 3 bases clipped from V and 6 bases from J, the junction kept 3 bases outside the gene matches. The chain's CDR3 is CASSQGDRGNGYTF. The CDR3 DNA follows: TGTGCCAGCAGCCAGGGGGACAGGGGGAATGGCTACACCTTC.

The V gene is TRBV29-1, the J gene TRBJ2-5, with TRBD1 identical over 8 bases. The CDR3 contains 16 residues. Germline CDR1 reads SQVTM; CDR2 reads ANQGSEA. CDR3 region: CRAATGHRGACWTQYF. The CDR3 DNA is TGCAGAGCCGCCACGGGTCACAGGGGGGCGTGTTGGACCCAGTACTTC.

This chain links TRBV20-1 with TRBJ2-7, with no clear D. The CDR3 sequence is 11 residues long. Germline CDR1 is DFQATT and CDR2 is SNEGSKA (reference sequence). Trimming cost V 3 bases and J 4 bases, with 7 bases left between them. The CDR3 sequence is CSARGNYEQYF. Written as DNA, the CDR3 is TGCAGTGCTAGGGGAAATTACGAGCAGTACTTC.

The rearrangement links TRBV30 to TRBJ1-2, with 8 bases that match TRBD1. From germline, CDR1 is GTSNPN and CDR2 SVGIG (reference sequence). Trimming at V came to 1 base and at J to 6 bases, leaving 1 base not matched to a gene. This CDR3 is built from 12 residues. The CDR3 DNA reads TGTGCCTGGAGTGCGACAGGGGATGGCTACACCTTC. Amino acid sequence: CAWSATGDGYTF.

The chain carries TRBV5-1 and TRBJ2-5; D is unclear. The germline gives CDR1 SGHRS, CDR2 YFSETQ. The CDR3 covers 14 residues. Trimming removed 5 bases at V and 2 bases at J, with 13 bases between. The CDR3 bases are TGCGCCAGCAGTCTCTGGGGTGGGCAAGAGACCCAGTACTTC. It is translated as CASSLWGGQETQYF.

The gene calls are TRBV7-3 and TRBJ2-1; D may be TRBD1 (5 bases). The CDR3 consists of 15 residues. Per the germline V gene, CDR1 is SGHTA and CDR2 is FQGTGA. V was shortened by 4 bases and J by 4 bases, with 14 bases between the two germline ends. The CDR3 sequence is CASSSGRATYNEQFF. As DNA, the CDR3 is TGTGCCAGCAGCTCAGGCAGGGCGACGTACAATGAGCAGTTCTTC.